Sequencing of this TCR beta chain was carried out in a study of T cell clonality in common variable immunodeficiency. Produced via immunoSEQ multiplex PCR; TCRdb's table is partial and in-frame only. The sample includes about 60,000 clones, none of them occurring once. V was pared by 0 bases and J by 0 bases, with 12 bases between. Germline CDR1 is MGHRA and CDR2 is YSYEKL. The CDR3 loop spans 16 amino acids. This clone was found many times. The CDR3 goes on 3 residues after the read ends, and that part is filled in from the germline J gene. Source material: peripheral blood mononuclear cells. The receptor comes from a person aged 18-70 years in good health. The rearrangement uses TRBV4-1 and TRBJ2-7; D unclear. CDR3 in amino acids: CASSQDSLTSSYEQYF. Partial CDR3 DNA: TGCGCCAGCAGCCAAGACTCCTTGACAAGCTCCTACGAG.